This paragraph reports one T cell receptor (beta chain). What it binds is unknown. The data were taken from a study of T cell responses to AZD1222 COVID-19 vaccine. Assay: immunoSEQ multiplex PCR; the TCRdb copy retains only in-frame clones and omits some. The sample has 100,000 or so clones, 70% to 90% seen once. Trimming cost V 11 bases and J 10 bases, with 30 bases left between them. The CDR3 has 16 amino acids. Germline V gene lookup returns CDR1 LNHDA and CDR2 SQIVND (reference sequence). Findings of the study overall: The study found vaccine-associated CD4 TCRs spanning spike, dominant at 160-218 and 743-854. Repertoires were obtained only post-peak T cell response. Possibly, clonal diversity was underestimated; donors were largely white British and included more females.

This clonotype was obtained from an adult who received the AZD1222 COVID-19 vaccine. This chain links TRBV19 with TRBJ2-1, with TRBD1 as a possible D gene (5 bases). Sequences were derived from peripheral blood, sampled 28 days after the second AZD1222 dose. This CDR3 is CAAYAGPPTADREQFF. The CDR3 DNA reads as TGTGCCGCATACGCAGGACCCCCAACCGCAGACAGAGAGCAGTTCTTC.